The text below deals with one TCR beta chain. No antigen is known for it. The junction departs from the called germline gene at one end, perhaps through a read error. This entry is derived from a study of shared clonotypes between healthy human individuals. Whole-study results and caveats: The sampled material consisted only of blood, and tissue repertoires are likely to differ.

From germline, CDR1 is SGHRS and CDR2 YFSETQ. This CDR3 has 15 residues. It was around 300 ng DNA, 25,000 to 35,000 T cell genomes, that went into each replicate PCR of unsorted PBMC. TCRdb keeps only in-frame clones here, not all; method: immunoSEQ multiplex PCR. The sample lists roughly 490,000 clones, 70% to 85% occurring once. Healthy HIV-negative adults without recent acute infections or vaccinations served as donors. The receptor's source is a woman between 35 and 50 years old in good health. Some clones in this sample may be carry-over from other donors' samples. The chain joins TRBV5-1 to TRBJ1-1; no clear D. The sequenced material came from PBMCs. The CDR3 sequence: CASTLEGTRNTEAFF. CDR3 coding DNA: TGCGCCAGCACCTTGGAGGGTACCCGGAACACTGAAGCTTTCTTT.